These T cell receptor beta chains were read from a single sample in a study of blood T cell repertoires in COVID-19. Using immunoSEQ multiplex PCR, the repertoire was profiled, and TCRdb retains in-frame clones only, with some absent. This table holds approximately 240,000 clones, about 85% found once. The sequenced material came from peripheral blood. These receptors all come from a young woman who had recovered from COVID-19. CDR3s include the opening cysteine and the closing phenylalanine or tryptophan. A D gene is named only where the DNA matches it firmly. A row's size may be missing; if present it is once, few, many or a size class.

d_gene: -
v_gene: TRBV10-1
abundance: few
j_gene: TRBJ2-7
CDR3nt: TGCGCCAGCAGTGAGTCTCCAGGGACCTACGAGCAGTACTTC
CDR3aa: CASSESPGTYEQYF

d_gene: TRBD2
v_gene: TRBV5-8
abundance: -
j_gene: TRBJ2-5
CDR3nt: TGTGCCAGCAGCTTGGTTTTAGCTAGCGGGGGGTACCAAGAGACCCAGTACTTC
CDR3aa: CASSLVLASGGYQETQYF

d_gene: TRBD1
v_gene: TRBV19
abundance: -
j_gene: TRBJ1-1
CDR3nt: TGTGCCAGTAGTTGGGGGGCCGGGACAGGGAACACTGAAGCTTTCTTT
CDR3aa: CASSWGAGTGNTEAFF

d_gene: -
v_gene: TRBV29-1
abundance: -
j_gene: TRBJ2-1
CDR3nt: TGCAGCGTTGACGAACATTACAATGAGCAGTTCTTC
CDR3aa: CSVDEHYNEQFF

d_gene: -
v_gene: TRBV25-1
abundance: -
j_gene: TRBJ2-7
CDR3nt: TGTGCCAGCAGTACGCGCCACGAGCAGTACTTC
CDR3aa: CASSTRHEQYF

d_gene: -
v_gene: TRBV4-2
abundance: -
j_gene: TRBJ1-5
CDR3nt: TGTGCCAGCAGCCAAGATACCGGGAACAATCAGCCCCAGCATTTT
CDR3aa: CASSQDTGNNQPQHF

d_gene: -
v_gene: TRBV18
abundance: -
j_gene: TRBJ2-7
CDR3nt: TGTGCCAGCTCACCCCCGACTAGTTTGAGTGAGCAGTACTTC
CDR3aa: CASSPPTSLSEQYF

d_gene: TRBD1
v_gene: TRBV10-1
abundance: -
j_gene: TRBJ2-3
CDR3nt: TGCGCCAAGTCTATGACAGGGTTCCCCTGCACAGATACGCAGTATTTT
CDR3aa: CAKSMTGFPCTDTQYF

d_gene: -
v_gene: TRBV9
abundance: once
j_gene: TRBJ1-1
CDR3nt: TGTGCCAGCAGCGTCCTCCTGGGGACACCAAACACTGAAGCTTTCTTT
CDR3aa: CASSVLLGTPNTEAFF

d_gene: TRBD2
v_gene: TRBV5-1
abundance: -
j_gene: TRBJ2-1
CDR3nt: TGCGCCAGCAGCTTTGGACTAGCGGGATACAATGAGCAGTTCTTC
CDR3aa: CASSFGLAGYNEQFF

d_gene: -
v_gene: TRBV7-2
abundance: -
j_gene: TRBJ2-7
CDR3nt: TGTGCCAGCAGCCCGACAGCCTACGAGCAGTACTTC
CDR3aa: CASSPTAYEQYF

d_gene: TRBD1
v_gene: TRBV4-1
abundance: once
j_gene: TRBJ2-5
CDR3nt: TGCGCCAGCAGCCAAGATCCGAGACAGGGGGCTGAGACCCAGTACTTC
CDR3aa: CASSQDPRQGAETQYF

d_gene: -
v_gene: TRBV5-8
abundance: -
j_gene: TRBJ1-5
CDR3nt: TGTGCCAGCAGCGGGGAATGGGGGGATCAGCCCCAGCATTTT
CDR3aa: CASSGEWGDQPQHF

d_gene: -
v_gene: TRBV6-1
abundance: -
j_gene: TRBJ1-1
CDR3nt: TGTGCCAGCAGTGAATTTCGGAGGAGAAAGGAATTGAACACTGAAGCTTTCTTT
CDR3aa: CASSEFRRRKELNTEAFF

d_gene: TRBD2
v_gene: TRBV7-3
abundance: -
j_gene: TRBJ2-3
CDR3nt: TGTGCCAGCAGCTTAGAAATGGGACTAGCGGGAGATCTCACAGATACGCAGTATTTT
CDR3aa: CASSLEMGLAGDLTDTQYF

d_gene: TRBD2
v_gene: TRBV5-1
abundance: -
j_gene: TRBJ2-6
CDR3nt: TGCGCCAGCAGCTCCCTTGGGAGGGCAACGTCCTCTGGGGCCAACGTCCTGACTTTC
CDR3aa: CASSSLGRATSSGANVLTF

d_gene: -
v_gene: TRBV3-1/TRBV3-2
abundance: -
j_gene: TRBJ2-3
CDR3nt: TGTGCCAGCAGCCGAGGGATCGTTAGCACAGATACGCAGTATTTT
CDR3aa: CASSRGIVSTDTQYF

d_gene: TRBD2
v_gene: TRBV9
abundance: -
j_gene: TRBJ2-7
CDR3nt: TGTGCCAGCAGCGGGAGCGGGAGGGCGGGCGAGCAGTACTTC
CDR3aa: CASSGSGRAGEQYF

d_gene: -
v_gene: TRBV11-3
abundance: -
j_gene: TRBJ2-1
CDR3nt: TGTGCCAGCAGCTCGAACAGGGGAGGCTCCTACAATGAGCAGTTCTTC
CDR3aa: CASSSNRGGSYNEQFF

d_gene: -
v_gene: TRBV19
abundance: -
j_gene: TRBJ1-3
CDR3nt: TGTGCCAGTAGTCCATCAGGCTCTGGAAACACCATATATTTT
CDR3aa: CASSPSGSGNTIYF

d_gene: TRBD1
v_gene: TRBV7-9
abundance: few
j_gene: TRBJ2-7
CDR3nt: TGTGCCAGCACTGGACAGGGGGCTTACGAGCAGTACTTC
CDR3aa: CASTGQGAYEQYF

d_gene: TRBD1
v_gene: TRBV19
abundance: -
j_gene: TRBJ2-7
CDR3nt: TGTGCCAGTAGTGCCGGACAGGGTACCTCCTACGAGCAGTACTTC
CDR3aa: CASSAGQGTSYEQYF

d_gene: -
v_gene: TRBV7-9
abundance: -
j_gene: TRBJ1-2
CDR3nt: TGTGCCAGCAGCTCATGGGCTGGAACAGGGAACTATGGCTACACCTTC
CDR3aa: CASSSWAGTGNYGYTF

d_gene: -
v_gene: TRBV18
abundance: -
j_gene: TRBJ2-5
CDR3nt: TGTGCCAGCTCGCCGGCGGGGTCCGGCGAGACCCAGTACTTC
CDR3aa: CASSPAGSGETQYF

d_gene: TRBD1
v_gene: TRBV4-1
abundance: -
j_gene: TRBJ1-4
CDR3nt: TGCGCCAGCAGCCAAGTGGGGACAGCAACTAATGAAAAACTGTTTTTT
CDR3aa: CASSQVGTATNEKLFF

d_gene: TRBD2
v_gene: TRBV9
abundance: -
j_gene: TRBJ2-1
CDR3nt: TGTGCCAGCAGCCCCGTAGCGGGAGGCAATGAGCAGTTCTTC
CDR3aa: CASSPVAGGNEQFF

d_gene: TRBD1
v_gene: TRBV11-3
abundance: once
j_gene: TRBJ2-7
CDR3nt: TGTGCCAGCAGCTTAGGGGGGACAGGGCCCTACGAGCAGTACTTC
CDR3aa: CASSLGGTGPYEQYF

d_gene: -
v_gene: TRBV4-2
abundance: few
j_gene: TRBJ1-3
CDR3nt: TGTGCCAGCAGCCAAGAACGGGGGAGTGGAAACACCATATATTTT
CDR3aa: CASSQERGSGNTIYF

d_gene: -
v_gene: TRBV13
abundance: -
j_gene: TRBJ2-5
CDR3nt: TGTGCCAGCAGCCTAGGACAGCTTCAAGAGACCCAGTACTTC
CDR3aa: CASSLGQLQETQYF

d_gene: TRBD2
v_gene: TRBV10-1
abundance: once
j_gene: TRBJ2-1
CDR3nt: TGCGCCAGCAGTGATGGGACTAGCGGGAGTAATGAGCAGTTCTTC
CDR3aa: CASSDGTSGSNEQFF

d_gene: -
v_gene: TRBV4-2
abundance: once
j_gene: TRBJ2-1
CDR3nt: TGTGCCAGCAGCCAAGACTTAGCGGATTCCTACAATGAGCAGTTCTTC
CDR3aa: CASSQDLADSYNEQFF

d_gene: -
v_gene: TRBV7-9
abundance: few
j_gene: TRBJ2-7
CDR3nt: TGTGCCAGCAGCCTCCCAGGGTCCTACGAGCAGTACTTC
CDR3aa: CASSLPGSYEQYF

d_gene: TRBD1
v_gene: TRBV25-1
abundance: -
j_gene: TRBJ1-2
CDR3nt: TGTGCCAGCAAGGGACAGGACGGTTATGGCTACACCTTC
CDR3aa: CASKGQDGYGYTF

d_gene: -
v_gene: TRBV7-8
abundance: once
j_gene: TRBJ2-1
CDR3nt: TGTGCCAGCAGCTTATACGGGAATAGCTACAATGAGCAGTTCTTC
CDR3aa: CASSLYGNSYNEQFF

d_gene: TRBD2
v_gene: TRBV9
abundance: -
j_gene: TRBJ2-3
CDR3nt: TGTGCCAGCAGCGTCACCGGGACTAGCGGCACAGATACGCAGTATTTT
CDR3aa: CASSVTGTSGTDTQYF

d_gene: -
v_gene: TRBV19
abundance: once
j_gene: TRBJ2-5
CDR3nt: TGTGCCAGTAGACAGGGTACCGAGACCCAGTACTTC
CDR3aa: CASRQGTETQYF

d_gene: -
v_gene: TRBV19
abundance: few
j_gene: TRBJ2-7
CDR3nt: TGTGCCAGTAGTATAGGAGAATCCTACGAGCAGTACTTC
CDR3aa: CASSIGESYEQYF

d_gene: TRBD1
v_gene: TRBV4-2
abundance: -
j_gene: TRBJ1-2
CDR3nt: TGTGCCAGCAGCCAAGATACGACAGGGCTTGGCTACACCTTC
CDR3aa: CASSQDTTGLGYTF

d_gene: TRBD2
v_gene: TRBV6-5
abundance: -
j_gene: TRBJ2-3
CDR3nt: TGTGCCAGCAGCTTACTAGCGCCTAGCACAGATACGCAGTATTTT
CDR3aa: CASSLLAPSTDTQYF

d_gene: -
v_gene: TRBV18
abundance: once
j_gene: TRBJ1-1
CDR3nt: TGTGCCAGCTCACCACAGGGGGCTGAAGCTTTCTTT
CDR3aa: CASSPQGAEAFF

d_gene: -
v_gene: TRBV5-1
abundance: -
j_gene: TRBJ2-2
CDR3nt: TGCGCCAGCAGCTTGGGACACTCGAACACCGGGGAGCTGTTTTTT
CDR3aa: CASSLGHSNTGELFF

d_gene: -
v_gene: TRBV19
abundance: -
j_gene: TRBJ2-5
CDR3nt: TGTGCCAGTAGGGGGACTTCGCCAAGGGGTAAAGAGACCCAGTACTTC
CDR3aa: CASRGTSPRGKETQYF

d_gene: TRBD1
v_gene: TRBV13
abundance: -
j_gene: TRBJ2-1
CDR3nt: TGTGCCAGCAGCTTAGCCGGGACAGGGGGTATCCTTTCCTACAATGAGCAGTTCTTC
CDR3aa: CASSLAGTGGILSYNEQFF

d_gene: -
v_gene: TRBV9
abundance: -
j_gene: TRBJ2-7
CDR3nt: TGTGCCAGCAGTCCCCCGACTGGCTACGAGCAGTACTTC
CDR3aa: CASSPPTGYEQYF

d_gene: -
v_gene: TRBV21-1
abundance: -
j_gene: TRBJ2-7
CDR3nt: TGTGCCAGCACCGAGCAGGAAGCCTCCTACGAGCAGTACTTC
CDR3aa: CASTEQEASYEQYF

d_gene: -
v_gene: TRBV12-3/TRBV12-4
abundance: -
j_gene: TRBJ2-2
CDR3nt: TGTGCCAGCAGTTTTTCCGGGGACGGGGAGCTGTTTTTT
CDR3aa: CASSFSGDGELFF

d_gene: -
v_gene: TRBV7-9
abundance: -
j_gene: TRBJ1-2
CDR3nt: TGTGCCAGCAGCTCACGGGGGAACTATGGCTACACCTTC
CDR3aa: CASSSRGNYGYTF

d_gene: TRBD2
v_gene: TRBV7-6
abundance: -
j_gene: TRBJ2-3
CDR3nt: TGTGCCAGCAAAGAAACTAGCGGGGACACAGATACGCAGTATTTT
CDR3aa: CASKETSGDTDTQYF

d_gene: TRBD1
v_gene: TRBV7-8
abundance: few
j_gene: TRBJ1-5
CDR3nt: TGTGCCAGCAGCTTACGGGACAGGGGTATAGAGGGCAATCAGCCCCAGCATTTT
CDR3aa: CASSLRDRGIEGNQPQHF

d_gene: TRBD1
v_gene: TRBV28
abundance: -
j_gene: TRBJ2-1
CDR3nt: TGTGCCAGCAGTTCCCGGGACAGGGCCTACAATGAGCAGTTCTTC
CDR3aa: CASSSRDRAYNEQFF

d_gene: TRBD2
v_gene: TRBV3-1/TRBV3-2
abundance: -
j_gene: TRBJ2-1
CDR3nt: TGTGCCAGCAGCCACAAGCCCAACGTAGCGGGAGGGCACTACAATGAGCAGTTCTTC
CDR3aa: CASSHKPNVAGGHYNEQFF